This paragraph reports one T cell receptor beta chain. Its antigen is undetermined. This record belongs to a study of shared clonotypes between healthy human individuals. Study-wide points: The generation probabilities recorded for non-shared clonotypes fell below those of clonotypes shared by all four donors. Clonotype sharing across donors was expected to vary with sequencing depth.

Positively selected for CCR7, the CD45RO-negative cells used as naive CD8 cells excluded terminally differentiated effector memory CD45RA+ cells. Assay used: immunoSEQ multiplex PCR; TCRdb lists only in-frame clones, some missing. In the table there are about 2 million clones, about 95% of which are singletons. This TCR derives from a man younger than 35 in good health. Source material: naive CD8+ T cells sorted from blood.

As DNA, the CDR3 is TGTGCCAGCAGCCCCCTTGGAACTGAAGCTTTCTTT. Residues: CASSPLGTEAFF. J is TRBJ1-1 and V is TRBV5-4; D remains ambiguous. The germline V gene encodes CDR1 SGHNT and CDR2 YYREEE (reference sequence). V gave up 4 bases and J gave up 5 bases, with 9 bases separating them. There are 12 residues in the CDR3.